Listed below are T cell receptor beta chains from one sample, sequenced in a study of T cell responses to AZD1222 COVID-19 vaccine. Sequencing was performed with immunoSEQ multiplex PCR; in TCRdb, only in-frame clones are kept and a portion is missing. The sample has more than 100,000 clones, around 88% seen once. The specimen comprised peripheral blood, sampled on day 0 of AZD1222 vaccination. These receptors all stem from an adult in good health. Both conserved end residues are part of each CDR3. D genes are given only for firm matches. Only part of the rows carry a size: once, few, many, or a class if the clone is expanded.

v_gene	d_gene	j_gene	abundance	CDR3aa	CDR3nt
TRBV28	-	TRBJ2-5	-	CASSLAAETQYF	TGTGCCAGCAGTTTGGCAGCTGAGACCCAGTACTTC
TRBV25-1	-	TRBJ1-3	few	CASSEQGLRQNTIYF	TGTGCCAGCAGCGAGCAGGGACTCAGACAAAACACCATATATTTT
TRBV19	-	TRBJ1-5	-	CASTKSAGSDQPQHF	TGTGCCAGTACCAAATCGGCGGGGTCGGATCAGCCCCAGCATTTT
TRBV11-2	-	TRBJ1-1	-	CASSLDSWNTEAFF	TGTGCCAGCAGCTTAGACTCGTGGAACACTGAAGCTTTCTTT
TRBV10-2	TRBD1	TRBJ2-1	few	CASKGQGSNEQFF	TGCGCCAGCAAGGGACAGGGCTCCAATGAGCAGTTCTTC
TRBV7-2	TRBD1	TRBJ1-3	once	CASSPSGGGGSTIYF	TGTGCCAGCAGCCCCTCAGGGGGAGGGGGGAGCACCATATATTTT
TRBV2	TRBD2	TRBJ2-1	-	CASRAAGLAKGEQFF	TGTGCCAGCAGGGCTGCGGGACTAGCTAAGGGTGAGCAGTTCTTC
TRBV3-1/TRBV3-2	-	TRBJ1-5	-	CASSQRGVLQPQHF	TGTGCCAGCAGCCAAAGAGGGGTTTTGCAGCCCCAGCATTTT
TRBV18	-	TRBJ2-1	once	CASSPYGSFSYNEQFF	TGTGCCAGCTCACCATATGGCAGTTTCTCCTACAATGAGCAGTTCTTC
TRBV27	-	TRBJ1-5	-	CASSRDGKGPQHF	TGTGCCAGCAGCCGGGACGGCAAAGGGCCCCAGCATTTT
TRBV7-2	-	TRBJ1-2	-	CASSPGRIKDYTF	TGTGCCAGCAGCCCCGGAAGAATTAAGGACTACACCTTC
TRBV27	-	TRBJ1-4	once	CASSFRASDEKLFF	TGTGCCAGCAGTTTCAGGGCCTCGGATGAAAAACTGTTTTTT
TRBV10-3	-	TRBJ2-7	-	CAISESRTAKYEQYF	TGTGCCATCAGTGAGTCAAGGACAGCGAAATACGAGCAGTACTTC
TRBV28	-	TRBJ2-5	-	CASSLTGRETQYF	TGTGCCAGCAGTTTAACAGGGAGGGAGACCCAGTACTTC
TRBV28	-	TRBJ2-5	-	CASERMDRETQYF	TGTGCCAGCGAACGGATGGACCGAGAGACCCAGTACTTC
TRBV5-1	TRBD2	TRBJ2-5	-	CASSRLAGVGETQYF	TGCGCCAGCAGCCGATTAGCGGGGGTCGGGGAGACCCAGTACTTC
TRBV28	TRBD1	TRBJ1-2	-	CASSSGQGWGGYTF	TGTGCCAGCAGTTCCGGACAGGGCTGGGGTGGCTACACCTTC
TRBV7-9	TRBD1	TRBJ1-1	-	CASSLTGGYTEAFF	TGTGCCAGCAGCTTGACAGGGGGCTACACTGAAGCTTTCTTT
TRBV6-5	TRBD1	TRBJ1-5	-	CASSYGTGGNQPQHF	TGTGCCAGCAGTTACGGAACAGGGGGCAATCAGCCCCAGCATTTT
TRBV5-1	-	TRBJ2-7	-	CASSFRTSSYEQYF	TGCGCCAGCAGCTTTAGAACAAGCTCCTACGAGCAGTACTTC
TRBV7-7	TRBD1	TRBJ2-7	-	CASSLAPGQGADEQYF	TGTGCCAGCAGCTTAGCCCCGGGACAGGGGGCAGACGAGCAGTACTTC
TRBV5-1	-	TRBJ1-2	-	CASSFQDHSGYTF	TGCGCCAGCAGCTTCCAAGATCACAGCGGCTACACCTTC
TRBV10-3	TRBD1	TRBJ1-3	-	CASQQGVFGNTIYF	TGTGCCAGTCAACAGGGGGTCTTTGGAAACACCATATATTTT
TRBV19	TRBD1	TRBJ1-5	once	CASSISRGRRGNQPQHF	TGTGCCAGTAGTATAAGCAGGGGGCGCAGAGGCAATCAGCCCCAGCATTTT
TRBV6-2/TRBV6-3	TRBD1	TRBJ1-1	-	CASSYHLGTANTEAFF	TGTGCCAGCAGTTACCATTTAGGGACAGCGAACACTGAAGCTTTCTTT
TRBV4-2	-	TRBJ1-4	-	CASSLSRVELFF	TGTGCCAGCAGCCTGTCCAGGGTGGAACTGTTTTTT
TRBV19	-	TRBJ1-5	-	CASSLGRVNQPQHF	TGTGCCAGTAGTCTCGGGAGGGTTAATCAGCCCCAGCATTTT
TRBV5-1	-	TRBJ1-4	-	CASSPTDREKLFF	TGCGCCAGCAGCCCCACGGACAGAGAAAAACTGTTTTTT
TRBV28	-	TRBJ1-6	-	CASSPGLTNSPLHF	TGTGCCAGCAGTCCGGGACTCACTAATTCACCCCTCCACTTT
TRBV5-6	-	TRBJ1-2	few	CASSLVQAITYGYTF	TGTGCCAGCAGCTTGGTACAGGCTATAACTTATGGCTACACCTTC
TRBV10-3	TRBD1	TRBJ1-1	-	CAISVGQEGTEAFF	TGTGCCATCAGTGTTGGACAGGAGGGTACTGAAGCTTTCTTT
TRBV6-1	TRBD2	TRBJ2-1	-	CASSEQGLAGYEQFF	TGTGCCAGCAGTGAGCAGGGACTAGCGGGGTATGAGCAGTTCTTC
TRBV7-2	-	TRBJ2-1	-	CASSLNGAPYNEQFF	TGTGCCAGCAGCTTAAACGGGGCCCCCTACAATGAGCAGTTCTTC
TRBV27	TRBD1	TRBJ1-6	-	CASSNRGDYNSPLHF	TGTGCCAGCAGTAACAGGGGCGACTATAATTCACCCCTCCACTTT
TRBV28	-	TRBJ2-6	once	CASSFSSSGANVLTF	TGTGCCAGCAGTTTTTCCTCCTCTGGGGCCAACGTCCTGACTTTC
TRBV7-9	-	TRBJ2-3	-	CASSSGLVTDTQYF	TGTGCCAGCAGCTCCGGTCTGGTGACAGATACGCAGTATTTT
TRBV7-8	TRBD1	TRBJ1-5	-	CASSQNRGQDSNQPQHF	TGTGCCAGCAGCCAAAACAGGGGGCAGGATAGCAATCAGCCCCAGCATTTT
TRBV2	TRBD1	TRBJ1-2	medium-sized	CASSVESLETGGYGYTF	TGTGCCAGCAGTGTAGAGTCTTTGGAGACAGGGGGCTATGGCTACACCTTC
TRBV6-4	TRBD1	TRBJ1-1	many	CASSPSTGAAREAFF	TGTGCCAGCAGCCCCTCGACAGGGGCCGCGAGGGAAGCTTTCTTT
TRBV9	TRBD2	TRBJ2-2	-	CASSVEGVYTGGRVTGELFF	TGTGCCAGCAGCGTAGAGGGCGTGTACACTGGCGGGAGGGTCACCGGGGAGCTGTTTTTT
TRBV7-9	TRBD1	TRBJ1-2	-	CASSLAVTGDGYTF	TGTGCCAGCAGCTTAGCGGTGACAGGGGATGGCTACACCTTC
TRBV7-2	-	TRBJ2-7	-	CASSLGGQSYEQYF	TGTGCCAGCAGCTTAGGTGGACAGTCCTACGAGCAGTACTTC
TRBV5-1	-	TRBJ1-3	-	CASSWGSTGNTIYF	TGCGCCAGCAGCTGGGGAAGTACTGGAAACACCATATATTTT
TRBV7-6	-	TRBJ1-3	few	CASSSFGNTIYF	TGTGCCAGCAGCTCCTTTGGGAACACCATATATTTT
TRBV5-1	-	TRBJ1-2	-	CASSLEAGASSNYGYTF	TGCGCCAGCAGCTTGGAGGCAGGGGCCTCATCTAACTATGGCTACACCTTC
TRBV12-3/TRBV12-4	-	TRBJ1-1	once	CASGVQNTEAFF	TGTGCCAGCGGGGTCCAGAACACTGAAGCTTTCTTT
TRBV5-4	TRBD1	TRBJ1-1	-	CASSPDRDTEAFF	TGTGCCAGCAGCCCGGACAGGGACACTGAAGCTTTCTTT
TRBV12-3/TRBV12-4	-	TRBJ1-4	-	CASSLGRYKLFF	TGTGCCAGCAGTCTGGGGAGGTATAAACTGTTTTTT
TRBV10-3	-	TRBJ2-1	-	CAISDPSGYNEQFF	TGTGCCATCAGTGACCCTTCCGGGTACAATGAGCAGTTCTTC
TRBV5-4	-	TRBJ1-6	-	CASSLLGARLSNSPLHF	TGTGCCAGCAGCTTGTTAGGGGCGCGGCTATCTAATTCACCCCTCCACTTT
TRBV7-8	TRBD1	TRBJ2-1	-	CASSYRGNEQFF	TGTGCCAGCAGCTACAGGGGCAATGAGCAGTTCTTC
TRBV12-3/TRBV12-4	-	TRBJ2-7	-	CASSLTGSYEQYF	TGTGCCAGCAGTTTGACAGGCTCCTACGAGCAGTACTTC
TRBV6-5	TRBD1	TRBJ1-2	-	CASSLAGGDGYTF	TGTGCCAGCAGTTTGGCAGGGGGGGATGGCTACACCTTC
TRBV12-3/TRBV12-4	-	TRBJ1-2	-	CASSFGYGYTF	TGTGCCAGCAGTTTCGGCTATGGCTACACCTTC
TRBV18	TRBD1	TRBJ1-1	once	CASSPVVPTGTGVFTEAFF	TGTGCCAGCTCACCTGTTGTACCGACCGGGACAGGGGTTTTCACTGAAGCTTTCTTT
TRBV27	-	TRBJ1-5	-	CASARYSNQPQHF	TGTGCCAGCGCCAGGTATAGCAATCAGCCCCAGCATTTT
TRBV6-1	TRBD1	TRBJ1-2	-	CASSEHRGAGYTF	TGTGCCAGCAGTGAACACAGGGGGGCTGGCTACACCTTC